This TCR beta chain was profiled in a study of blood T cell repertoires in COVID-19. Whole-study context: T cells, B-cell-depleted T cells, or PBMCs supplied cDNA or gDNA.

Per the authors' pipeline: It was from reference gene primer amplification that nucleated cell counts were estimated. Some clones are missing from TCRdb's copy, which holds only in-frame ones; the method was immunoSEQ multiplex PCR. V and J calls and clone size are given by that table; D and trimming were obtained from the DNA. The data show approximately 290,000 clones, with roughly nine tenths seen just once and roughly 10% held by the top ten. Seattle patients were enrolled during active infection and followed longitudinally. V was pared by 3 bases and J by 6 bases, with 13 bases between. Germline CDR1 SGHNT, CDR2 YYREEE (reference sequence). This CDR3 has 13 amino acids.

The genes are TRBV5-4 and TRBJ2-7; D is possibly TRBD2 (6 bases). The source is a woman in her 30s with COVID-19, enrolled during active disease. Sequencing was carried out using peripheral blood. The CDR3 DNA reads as TGTGCCAGCAGCTATACCGGGAGCGGCGAGCAGTACTTC. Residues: CASSYTGSGEQYF.